Below, one TCR beta chain is given with its context. Its target is not known. Libraries were prepared by immunoSEQ multiplex PCR; TCRdb keeps only in-frame clonotypes and omits some of them. The sample consists of 42,000 or so clones, 88% of them appearing once. The data originate from a study of T cell responses to AZD1222 COVID-19 vaccine. Study-wide points: Spike was spanned by vaccine-associated CD4 TCRs, which were dominant at 160-218 and 743-854. Mostly white British, mostly female donors; authors suggested clonal diversity may be underestimated.

This sample comprised peripheral blood, obtained 28 days after the second dose of the MenACWY control vaccine. This receptor was obtained from an adult who received the MenACWY meningococcal vaccine as a control.

The CDR3 nucleotides are TGTGCCAGCAGTTTATTTCGCGGGGGTCGAGACGAGCAGTACTTC. It is translated as CASSLFRGGRDEQYF. V usage is TRBV28 and J usage is TRBJ2-7, with 7 bases that match TRBD2. The CDR3 runs to 15 residues. In germline, CDR1 is MDHEN, CDR2 SYDVKM. V was pared by 1 base and J by 5 bases, with 8 bases of the junction left unmatched.